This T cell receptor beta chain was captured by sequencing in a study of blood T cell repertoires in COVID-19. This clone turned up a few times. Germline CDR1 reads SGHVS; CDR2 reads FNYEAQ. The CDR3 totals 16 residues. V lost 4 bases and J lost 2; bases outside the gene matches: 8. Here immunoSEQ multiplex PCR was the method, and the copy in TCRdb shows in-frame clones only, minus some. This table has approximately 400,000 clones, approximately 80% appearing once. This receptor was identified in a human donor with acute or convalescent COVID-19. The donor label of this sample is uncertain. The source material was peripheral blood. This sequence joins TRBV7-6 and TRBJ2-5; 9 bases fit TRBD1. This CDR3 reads CASSSPGQGYQETQYF. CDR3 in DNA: TGTGCCAGCAGCTCCCCGGGACAGGGTTATCAAGAGACCCAGTACTTC.